The T cell receptor beta chain under discussion was sequenced for a study of T cells after yellow fever vaccination. TCRdb passed the 5' RACE reads through MiXCR, listing each CDR3 protein once. The sample includes 450,000 to 600,000 distinct CDR3 sequences, approximately 15% of them seen just once. V gave up 2 bases and J gave up 4 bases; unmatched junction bases: 5. CDR1 and CDR2 from the germline V gene are MNHEY and SVGAGI. The CDR3 spans 14 residues. The chain joins TRBV6-5 to TRBJ2-7, with 7 bases that match TRBD2. The sample was PBMCs, taken on the day of the yellow fever booster vaccination. This TCR derives from a man aged 30 to 39 who received the YFV17D yellow fever vaccine. The DNA for the CDR3 is TGTGCCAGCAGTTACGGGGCGGGAGTTTACGAGCAGTACTTC. Amino acid sequence: CASSYGAGVYEQYF.